This T cell receptor beta chain emerged from a study of shared clonotypes between healthy human individuals. The CDR3 totals 13 residues. V was clipped by 3 bases and J by 6 bases, with 11 bases between them. Germline CDR1 and CDR2: SEHNR and FQNEAQ (reference sequence). Some clones are missing from TCRdb's copy, which holds only in-frame ones; the method was immunoSEQ multiplex PCR. The data contain approximately 710,000 clones, around 90% of them singletons. Source material: memory CD8+ T cells from PBMCs. Subset denoted: CD45RO+ cells pooled with CCR7-negative TemRA cells. This chain links TRBV7-9 with TRBJ1-2, with D uncertain. The receptor comes from a man aged 18 to 29 in good health. Some clones in this sample may be carry-over from other donors' samples. CDR3 residues: CASSFSSDHGYTF. Written as DNA, the CDR3 is TGTGCCAGCAGCTTTTCATCGGACCATGGCTACACCTTC.